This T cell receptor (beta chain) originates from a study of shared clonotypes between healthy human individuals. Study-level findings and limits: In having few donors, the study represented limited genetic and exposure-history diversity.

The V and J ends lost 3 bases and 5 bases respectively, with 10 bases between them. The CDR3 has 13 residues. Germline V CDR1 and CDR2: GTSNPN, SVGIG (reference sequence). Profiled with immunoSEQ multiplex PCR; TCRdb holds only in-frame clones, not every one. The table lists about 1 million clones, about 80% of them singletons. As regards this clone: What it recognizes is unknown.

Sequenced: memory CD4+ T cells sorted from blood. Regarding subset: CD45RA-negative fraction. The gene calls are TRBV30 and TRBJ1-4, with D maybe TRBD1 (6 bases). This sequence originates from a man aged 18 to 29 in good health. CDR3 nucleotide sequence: TGTGCCTGGAGCTGGACAGACAATGAAAAACTGTTTTTT. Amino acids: CAWSWTDNEKLFF. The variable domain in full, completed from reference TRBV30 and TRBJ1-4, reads SQTIHQWPATLVQPVGSPLSLECTVEGTSNPNLYWYRQAAGRGLQLLFYSVGIGQISSEVPQNLSASRPQDRQFILSSKKLLLSDSGFYLCAWSWTDNEKLFFGSGTQLSVL.